Below are 25 T cell receptor beta chains sequenced from a single sample in a study of chemoradiotherapy in HPV16-positive cancers. The table came from immunoSEQ multiplex PCR; TCRdb's copy has only in-frame clones and leaves some out. Among 25,000 to 40,000 clones listed, more than 85% were seen once. The sequenced sample was blood, obtained from a patient who underwent chemoradiotherapy. All receptors come from a human donor with HPV-associated anogenital cancer.

The J gene is TRBJ2-5, the V gene TRBV7-9; unclear D gene. V dropped 5 bases and J dropped 2 bases, with 9 bases sitting between them. The CDR3 extends over 13 amino acids. Per the germline V gene, CDR1 is SEHNR and CDR2 is FQNEAQ (reference sequence). DNA of the CDR3: TGTGCCAGCAGCCGAACCACTCAAGAGACCCAGTACTTC. This translates into CASSRTTQETQYF. Variable domain in full (rest from reference TRBV7-9 and TRBJ2-5): DTGVSQNPRHKITKRGQNVTFRCDPISEHNRLYWYRQTLGQGPEFLTYFQNEAQLEKSRLLSDRFSAERPKGSFSTLEIQRTEQGDSAMYLCASSRTTQETQYFGPGTRLLVL.

V usage is TRBV7-8 and J usage is TRBJ1-2, with D maybe TRBD1 (5 bases). V lost 3 bases and J lost 4, with 18 bases in between. The CDR3 is made up of 16 amino acids. CDR1 and CDR2 (germline): SGHVS, FQNEAQ. The CDR3 reads CASSFIRDPAPYGYTF. Here the CDR3 DNA reads TGTGCCAGCAGCTTTATTCGGGACCCTGCTCCCTATGGCTACACCTTC.

This clone was counted a single time. V usage is TRBV9 and J usage is TRBJ1-1, with 7 bases lining up with TRBD1. Germline-derived CDR1 and CDR2 are SGDLS and YYNGEE. The length of the CDR3 is 17 residues. The trim removed 2 bases at V and 1 base at J, leaving 11 bases unmatched. The CDR3 sequence: CASSVSGGTGANTEAFF. CDR3 nucleotide sequence: TGTGCCAGCAGCGTTAGTGGGGGAACAGGGGCGAACACTGAAGCTTTCTTT.

This clone has a handful of counts. This chain joins TRBV7-2 and TRBJ2-7, with TRBD1 matching 7 bases. CDR3 length: 16 amino acids. The germline V gene encodes CDR1 SGHTA and CDR2 FQGNSA. V lost 5 bases to trimming and J lost 0 bases; unmatched junction nucleotides: 10. The CDR3 DNA is TGTGCCAGCAGCGCCACACCGGACAGGAGCTCCTACGAGCAGTACTTC. Protein product: CASSATPDRSSYEQYF.

J is TRBJ2-5 and V is TRBV27, with 10 bases matching TRBD2. The V gene's germline CDR1 is MNHEY and CDR2 SMNVEV (reference sequence). The CDR3 spans 17 residues. The V segment lost 7 bases and the J segment 3 bases; nucleotides outside the gene matches: 14. CDR3 loop: CASKSPRLAGAKETQYF. The DNA of the CDR3 is TGTGCCAGCAAATCCCCACGGCTAGCGGGGGCTAAAGAGACCCAGTACTTC.

The rearrangement uses TRBV7-9 and TRBJ2-7, with D hard to call. The germline V gene has CDR1 SEHNR and CDR2 FQNEAQ (reference sequence). CDR3 size: 14 residues. The V end was cut by 7 bases, the J end by 0 bases, with 13 bases between. CDR3 region: CASMTTRSSYEQYF. CDR3 coding DNA: TGTGCCAGCATGACCACAAGGAGCTCCTACGAGCAGTACTTC.

V gene TRBV19 combines with J gene TRBJ2-1; 9 nucleotides align to TRBD1. The CDR3 runs 15 residues. Looked up from germline, CDR1 is LNHDA and CDR2 is SQIVND (reference sequence). After removal of 6 bases from V and 6 bases from J, the junction contained 9 bases not matched to a gene. Here the CDR3 DNA reads TGTGCCAGTAGAGAGGACAGGGGAGATTTCAATGAGCAGTTCTTC. The encoded protein is CASREDRGDFNEQFF.

The V gene is TRBV6-5, the J gene TRBJ1-2; D is uncertain. With 6 bases removed from V and 3 bases from J, the gap between germline ends came to 17 bases. The CDR3 has 15 amino acids. In germline, CDR1 is MNHEY, CDR2 SVGAGI. This chain's CDR3 is CASSLKLGSYYGYTF. The CDR3 DNA follows: TGTGCCAGCAGCCTCAAATTGGGGAGTTACTATGGCTACACCTTC.

This sequence joins TRBV9 and TRBJ1-2; weak D call: TRBD1 (5 bases). V dropped 0 bases and J dropped 2 bases, with 8 bases sitting between them. The CDR3 sequence is 14 residues long. Germline CDR1 SGDLS, CDR2 YYNGEE. The CDR3 nucleotides read TGTGCCAGCAGCGTAGAAGCAGGGAACTATGGCTACACCTTC. Protein: CASSVEAGNYGYTF.

This chain uses TRBV7-8 with TRBJ2-5; D uncertain. The germline V and J ends were trimmed by 1 base and 9 bases, with 12 bases remaining between them. Germline loops: CDR1 SGHVS, CDR2 FQNEAQ. This CDR3 contains 13 residues. The CDR3 loop is CASSLGTPEAQYF. CDR3 sequence (DNA): TGTGCCAGCAGCTTAGGGACGCCTGAGGCCCAGTACTTC.

This rearrangement joins TRBV18 to TRBJ1-5, with D possibly being TRBD1 (5 bases). The CDR3 totals 15 residues. Looked up from germline, CDR1 is KGHSH and CDR2 is LQKENI. V was shortened by 6 bases and J by 5 bases, with 17 bases between the two germline ends. Written as DNA, the CDR3 is TGTGCCAGCTCCCGGGACTCAGGAAGTGATCAGCCCCAGCATTTT. Translation: CASSRDSGSDQPQHF.

The chain recombines TRBV28 with TRBJ2-7, with TRBD1 matching 9 bases. The CDR3 totals 16 residues. V lost 1 base, J lost 1 base, and 5 bases stayed unmatched. Germline values: CDR1 MDHEN, CDR2 SYDVKM. CDR3 residues: CASSLFSGQGSYEQYF. CDR3 DNA sequence: TGTGCCAGCAGTTTATTTTCGGGACAGGGTTCCTACGAGCAGTACTTC.

The CDR3 spells CASSNTGEYRQGGPGEAFF. In DNA, the CDR3 is TGTGCCAGCAGCAACACCGGGGAATACCGACAGGGCGGTCCCGGCGAAGCTTTCTTT. The chain carries TRBV11-2 and TRBJ1-1; 7 nucleotides line up with TRBD1. After removal of 5 bases from V and 8 bases from J, the junction contained 26 bases not matched to a gene. The CDR3 covers 19 residues. CDR1 and CDR2 (germline): SGHAT, FQNNGV.

This clone was recorded once. The chain couples TRBV19 to TRBJ2-1; D unclear. This CDR3 comprises 11 residues. The germline gives CDR1 LNHDA, CDR2 SQIVND (reference sequence). Trimming removed 7 bases from V and 4 bases from J, with 5 bases in between. The CDR3 sequence is CASTEYNEQFF. In nucleotides, the CDR3 is TGTGCCAGTACAGAATACAATGAGCAGTTCTTC. The full variable domain, its missing parts supplied by reference TRBV19 and TRBJ2-1, is DGGITQSPKYLFRKEGQNVTLSCEQNLNHDAMYWYRQDPGQGLRLIYYSQIVNDFQKGDIAEGYSVSREKKESFPLTVTSAQKNPTAFYLCASTEYNEQFFGPGTRLTVL.

CDR3 nucleotides: TGTGCCAGCAGTGTCTCAGACAGCGCAGATACGCAGTATTTT. Protein: CASSVSDSADTQYF. J is TRBJ2-3 and V is TRBV27; a possible D gene is TRBD1 (5 bases). In germline, CDR1 is MNHEY, CDR2 SMNVEV (reference sequence). This CDR3 is built from 14 residues. V was shortened by 5 bases and J by 4 bases, with 13 bases between the two germline ends.

The rearrangement joins TRBV6-6 to TRBJ1-1; 7 nucleotides align to TRBD1. Trimming took 3 bases from V and 1 from J; bases not matched to a gene: 5. Germline CDR1 and CDR2: MNHNY and SVGAGI (reference sequence). The CDR3 sequence is 15 residues long. The CDR3 protein is CASSYPGGKNTEAFF. CDR3 coding DNA: TGTGCCAGCAGTTATCCAGGGGGAAAGAACACTGAAGCTTTCTTT.

The V and J genes are TRBV7-2 and TRBJ1-5; 11 bases agree with TRBD1. The J segment lost 4 bases and the V segment lost 4 bases, leaving 3 bases of the junction unmatched. The germline gives CDR1 SGHTA, CDR2 FQGNSA. CDR3 size: 15 residues. The CDR3 spells CASSWGQGGNQPQHF. The CDR3 nucleotides are TGTGCCAGCAGCTGGGGACAGGGGGGGAATCAGCCCCAGCATTTT.

The chain carries TRBV18 and TRBJ1-2, with D unresolved. This CDR3 spans 12 amino acids. Germline V gene lookup returns CDR1 KGHSH and CDR2 LQKENI. The V and J ends lost 4 bases and 5 bases respectively, with 8 bases between them. The CDR3 DNA reads TGTGCCAGCTCACTTGGACGGTATGGCTACACCTTC. Encoded protein: CASSLGRYGYTF.

This sequence joins TRBV5-1 and TRBJ2-5, with D perhaps matching TRBD2 (6 bases). With 1 base removed from V and 4 bases from J, the gap between germline ends came to 14 bases. The germline V gene has CDR1 SGHRS and CDR2 YFSETQ. This CDR3 contains 15 residues. CDR3 DNA: TGCGCCAGCAGCTTGCTGGGGCTGGAGGGAGAGACCCAGTACTTC. Its translation: CASSLLGLEGETQYF.

The V call is TRBV5-6, the J call TRBJ2-5; TRBD2 might be the D (5 bases). Trimming took 6 bases from V and 3 from J, leaving 18 bases between them. Germline loops: CDR1 SGHDT, CDR2 YYEEEE. The CDR3 contains 15 residues. The CDR3 sequence is CASTEYRGQEETQYF. In nucleotides, the CDR3 is TGTGCCAGCACCGAGTATAGAGGGCAGGAAGAGACCCAGTACTTC. The whole variable domain, remainder taken from reference TRBV5-6 and TRBJ2-5, is DAGVTQSPTHLIKTRGQQVTLRCSPKSGHDTVSWYQQALGQGPQFIFQYYEEEERQRGNFPDRFSGHQFPNYSSELNVNALLLGDSALYLCASTEYRGQEETQYFGPGTRLLVL.

The genes are TRBV7-9 and TRBJ1-3; 8 nucleotides align to TRBD1. This CDR3 spans 16 amino acids. The V gene's germline CDR1 is SEHNR and CDR2 FQNEAQ (reference sequence). V dropped 5 bases and J dropped 4; count of bases not matched to a gene: 10. The chain's CDR3 is CASSQRNRGNGNTIYF. DNA of the CDR3: TGTGCCAGCAGCCAAAGAAACAGGGGGAACGGAAACACCATATATTTT.

The chain joins TRBV18 to TRBJ2-2; 7 positions match TRBD2. The CDR3 runs 14 residues. Germline V gives CDR1 KGHSH, CDR2 LQKENI. Trimming took 2 bases from V and 4 from J; bases not matched to a gene: 1. DNA for the CDR3: TGTGCCAGCTCACCATCGGGGGGCACCGGGGAGCTGTTTTTT. Translated: CASSPSGGTGELFF.

V and J are TRBV19 and TRBJ1-1; 8 bases are a match to TRBD1. With V trimmed by 8 bases and J by 3 bases, 8 bases remained unmatched. CDR1 and CDR2 (germline): LNHDA, SQIVND (reference sequence). This CDR3 region has 14 residues. CDR3 protein: CASDRGPAHTEAFF. CDR3 in DNA: TGTGCCAGTGACAGGGGCCCAGCACACACTGAAGCTTTCTTT.

This sequence joins TRBV5-1 and TRBJ2-7; possibly TRBD2 for D (6 bases). CDR3 length equals 12 residues. Germline V lookup: CDR1 SGHRS, CDR2 YFSETQ. The germline V and J ends were trimmed by 10 bases and 2 bases, with 13 bases remaining between them. The CDR3 coding sequence is TGCGCCTCGGGGGACGGTCCCTACGAGCAGTACTTC. Translated, it gives CASGDGPYEQYF.

The gene calls are TRBV27 and TRBJ1-2, with D hard to call. CDR3 length: 14 amino acids. The V end lost 6 bases, the J end lost 4 bases, and 15 bases lay between the germline ends. Germline CDR1 reads MNHEY; CDR2 reads SMNVEV (reference sequence). In nucleotides, the CDR3 is TGTGCCAGCAGCCTTGCGGAGGTTGGCTATGGCTACACCTTC. Translated, it gives CASSLAEVGYGYTF.